This entry lists 11 T cell receptor beta chains sequenced from one sample in a study of cytomegalovirus exposure and HLA in healthy donors. Use of 60 Vbeta and 13 Jbeta primers characterized the PCR. Data came from immunoSEQ multiplex PCR; TCRdb stores just in-frame clones and leaves some out. The data contain about 140,000 clones, more than 75% of them singletons. Sequenced material: PBMCs. Receptors originate from a woman younger than 45 in good health and CMV-seronegative.

The chain uses TRBV6-1 and TRBJ2-7; no clear D. The germline CDR1 and CDR2 sequences are MNHNS and SASEGT. V lost 4 bases to trimming and J lost 2 bases, with 12 bases between them. This CDR3 contains 14 residues. This CDR3 is CASSARREAYEQYF. The DNA for the CDR3 is TGTGCCAGCAGTGCTCGGCGAGAGGCCTACGAGCAGTACTTC.

This chain joins TRBV4-3 and TRBJ2-1; D is undetermined. The V end was cut by 0 bases, the J end by 10 bases, with 13 bases between. The CDR3 is made up of 14 amino acids. CDR1 and CDR2 from the germline V gene are LGHNA and YSLEER. The CDR3 DNA sequence: TGCGCCAGCAGCCAAGACCCGACTTCTTTGGAGCAGTTCTTC. It encodes CASSQDPTSLEQFF.

The J gene is TRBJ1-2, the V gene TRBV5-4; 7 nucleotides match TRBD1. There are 15 residues in the CDR3. Germline V lookup: CDR1 SGHNT, CDR2 YYREEE (reference sequence). V was clipped by 1 base and J by 3 bases; unmatched bases: 6. The CDR3 spells CASSLPQGLDYGYTF. As DNA, the CDR3 is TGTGCCAGCAGCTTGCCACAGGGGCTTGACTATGGCTACACCTTC. Based on the CDR3 plus reference TRBV5-4 and TRBJ1-2, the full variable domain is ETGVTQSPTHLIKTRGQQVTLRCSSQSGHNTVSWYQQALGQGPQFIFQYYREEENGRGNFPPRFSGLQFPNYSSELNVNALELDDSALYLCASSLPQGLDYGYTFGSGTRLTVV.

The chain joins TRBV5-1 to TRBJ2-6, with TRBD2 matching 13 bases. The CDR3 has 18 residues. CDR1 is SGHRS and CDR2 is YFSETQ in the germline V gene. The J segment lost 3 bases and the V segment lost 0 bases, leaving 3 bases of the junction unmatched. The CDR3 loop is CASSLETSGRFGANVLTF. The CDR3 DNA sequence: TGCGCCAGCAGCTTGGAGACTAGCGGGAGGTTTGGGGCCAACGTCCTGACTTTC. Based on the CDR3 plus reference TRBV5-1 and TRBJ2-6, the full variable domain is KAGVTQTPRYLIKTRGQQVTLSCSPISGHRSVSWYQQTPGQGLQFLFEYFSETQRNKGNFPGRFSGRQFSNSRSEMNVSTLELGDSALYLCASSLETSGRFGANVLTFGAGSRLTVL.

This chain connects TRBV4-2 to TRBJ2-5, with 11 bases aligning to TRBD2. The J call could be wrong; TRBJ2-7 is a better fit for the DNA end. CDR1 and CDR2 from the germline V gene are LGHNA and YNFKEQ. The CDR3 runs to 14 residues. The CDR3 DNA is TGTGCCAGCAGCCCTAGCGGGAGGAATTACGAGCAGTACTTC. Its protein is CASSPSGRNYEQYF.

The chain employs TRBV2 and TRBJ1-2; TRBD1 is a possible D gene (5 bases). The CDR3 contains 14 residues. V was trimmed by 7 bases and J by 4 bases, leaving 16 bases between them. Per germline, CDR1 SNHLY and CDR2 FYNNEI. The CDR3 bases are TGTGCCAGCAAAAAAAATGGACAATCCTATGGCTACACCTTC. Translating it yields CASKKNGQSYGYTF.

This clone was seen only once. The chain uses TRBV5-1 and TRBJ2-2, with no clear D. The CDR3 consists of 16 residues. V was pared by 0 bases and J by 0 bases, with 9 bases between. Germline values: CDR1 SGHRS, CDR2 YFSETQ. CDR3 sequence reads: CASSLGRRPNTGELFF. The CDR3 region has the DNA TGCGCCAGCAGCTTGGGTCGGCGGCCGAACACCGGGGAGCTGTTTTTT.

The V gene is TRBV7-9, the J gene TRBJ1-2, with 8 nucleotides matching TRBD1. CDR3 length: 18 amino acids. Germline loops: CDR1 SEHNR, CDR2 FQNEAQ (reference sequence). With V trimmed by 3 bases and J by 8 bases, 20 bases remained unmatched. CDR3 nucleotide sequence: TGTGCCAGCAGCTTCCCGGACAGGGATAGGGCCAGAGAGTCCGGCTACACCTTC. It translates to CASSFPDRDRARESGYTF.

This chain connects TRBV5-5 to TRBJ2-7, with 10 nucleotides matching TRBD1. With 4 bases clipped from V and 4 bases from J, the junction kept 11 bases outside the gene matches. Germline lookup yields CDR1 SGHKS and CDR2 YYEKEE (reference sequence). The CDR3 has 16 amino acids. CDR3 region: CASSHATGGDLYEQYF. The CDR3, as DNA: TGTGCCAGCAGCCACGCGACAGGGGGCGATCTGTACGAGCAGTACTTC. Full variable domain (remainder filled in from reference TRBV5-5 and TRBJ2-7): DAGVTQSPTHLIKTRGQQVTLRCSPISGHKSVSWYQQVLGQGPQFIFQYYEKEERGRGNFPDRFSARQFPNYSSELNVNALLLGDSALYLCASSHATGGDLYEQYFGPGTRLTVT.

J is TRBJ1-1 and V is TRBV10-3; 9 nucleotides agree with TRBD1. CDR3 length: 14 amino acids. Germline-derived CDR1 and CDR2 are ENHRY and SYGVKD. After removal of 2 bases from V and 8 bases from J, the junction contained 6 bases not matched to a gene. The CDR3 sequence is CAISEIQGALEAFF. Here the CDR3 DNA reads TGTGCCATCAGTGAGATACAGGGGGCTTTAGAAGCTTTCTTT.

V and J are TRBV2 and TRBJ2-3, with D possibly TRBD2 on 6 matching bases. The CDR3 contains 15 residues. CDR1 and CDR2 (germline): SNHLY, FYNNEI. V was cut by 4 bases and J by 0 bases, with 11 bases left in between. The DNA of the CDR3 is TGTGCCAGCAGTGCTCGGGGGACTAGCACAGATACGCAGTATTTT. Amino acids: CASSARGTSTDTQYF.